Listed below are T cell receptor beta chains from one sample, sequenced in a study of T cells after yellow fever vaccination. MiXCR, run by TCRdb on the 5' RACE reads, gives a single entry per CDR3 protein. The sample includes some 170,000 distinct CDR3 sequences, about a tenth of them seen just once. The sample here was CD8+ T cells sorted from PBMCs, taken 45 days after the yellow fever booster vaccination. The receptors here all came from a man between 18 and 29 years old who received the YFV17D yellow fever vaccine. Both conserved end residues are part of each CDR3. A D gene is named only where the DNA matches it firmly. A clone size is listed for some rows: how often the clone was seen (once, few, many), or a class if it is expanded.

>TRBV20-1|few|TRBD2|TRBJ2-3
CSARSSGGPTHTQYF
TGCAGTGCTAGATCTAGCGGGGGCCCTACACATACGCAGTATTTT
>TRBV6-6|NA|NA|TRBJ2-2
CASSYLITPGSGELFF
TGTGCCAGCAGTTACTTAATAACCCCCGGTTCCGGGGAGCTGTTTTTT
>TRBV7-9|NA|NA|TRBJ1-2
CASSLARVYGYTF
TGTGCCAGCAGCTTAGCCAGGGTCTATGGCTACACCTTC
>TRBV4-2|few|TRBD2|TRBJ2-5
CASSTTSGEQETQYF
TGTGCCAGCAGCACAACTAGCGGGGAGCAAGAGACCCAGTACTTC
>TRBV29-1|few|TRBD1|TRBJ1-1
CSVGGGERLDTEAFF
TGCAGCGTTGGAGGGGGCGAACGTTTAGATACTGAAGCTTTCTTT
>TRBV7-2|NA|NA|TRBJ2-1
CASSVARGSYNEQFF
TGTGCCAGCAGCGTCGCGCGGGGCTCCTACAATGAGCAGTTCTTC
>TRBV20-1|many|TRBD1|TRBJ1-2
CSARDSLQGDYGYTF
TGCAGTGCTAGAGATTCGCTACAGGGGGACTATGGCTACACCTTC
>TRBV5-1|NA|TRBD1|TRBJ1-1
CASSNRGRNTEAFF
TGCGCCAGCAGTAACAGGGGGCGTAACACTGAAGCTTTCTTT
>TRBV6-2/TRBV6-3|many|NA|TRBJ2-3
CASSSITSTDTQYF
TGTGCCAGCAGTTCCATAACCTCCACAGATACGCAGTATTTT
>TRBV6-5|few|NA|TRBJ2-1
CASSFTGRGIYNEQFF
TGTGCCAGCAGTTTTACTGGGAGGGGGATCTACAATGAGCAGTTCTTC
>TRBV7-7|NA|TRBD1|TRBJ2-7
CASSSGTGPSYEQYF
TGTGCCAGCAGCTCCGGGACAGGGCCCTCCTACGAGCAGTACTTC
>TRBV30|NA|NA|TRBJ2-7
CAWSDQGLEQYF
TGTGCCTGGAGTGATCAGGGATTAGAGCAGTACTTC
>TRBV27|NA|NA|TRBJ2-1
CASSFYMGGGPTPDEQFF
TGTGCCAGCAGTTTTTACATGGGGGGGGGCCCCACCCCCGATGAGCAGTTCTTC
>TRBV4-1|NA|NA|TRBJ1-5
CASSDVGGSGQPQHF
TGCGCCAGCAGCGACGTAGGCGGGTCAGGTCAGCCCCAGCATTTT
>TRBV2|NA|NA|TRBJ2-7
CAAGAGAYEQYF
TGTGCCGCGGGGGCCGGGGCCTACGAGCAGTACTTC
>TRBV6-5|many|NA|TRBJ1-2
CASSYGLPGYGYTF
TGTGCCAGCAGTTACGGTCTCCCGGGGTATGGCTACACCTTC
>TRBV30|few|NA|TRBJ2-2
CAWDSGRPLIGELFF
TGTGCCTGGGACTCGGGACGGCCTTTGATCGGGGAGCTGTTTTTT
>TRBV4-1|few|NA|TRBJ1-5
CASSQDEYRGLGNQPQHF
TGCGCCAGCAGCCAAGATGAATATAGGGGACTGGGCAATCAGCCCCAGCATTTT
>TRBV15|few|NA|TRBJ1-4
CATSRQGFNEKLFF
TGTGCCACCAGCAGACAGGGTTTCAATGAAAAACTGTTTTTT
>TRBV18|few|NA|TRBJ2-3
CASSPDRRGTFRDTQYF
TGTGCCAGCTCACCGGACCGAAGGGGAACCTTTAGGGATACGCAGTATTTT
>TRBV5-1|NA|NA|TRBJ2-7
CASSAGQVPEQYF
TGCGCCAGCAGCGCCGGACAAGTCCCCGAGCAGTACTTC
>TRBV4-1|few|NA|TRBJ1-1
CASSHSKNTEAFF
TGCGCCAGCAGCCATTCAAAGAACACTGAAGCTTTCTTT